Here is one T cell receptor (beta chain) with its context. J was trimmed by 8 bases and V by 4 bases; bases with no gene match: 12. Looked up from germline, CDR1 is SGDLS and CDR2 is YYNGEE. The CDR3 spans 15 residues. Measured with immunoSEQ multiplex PCR; TCRdb has only the in-frame clones, and not every one. The sample lists tens of thousands of clones; roughly 80% were seen once. As to time point: cycle 4 day 1 (C4D1), after less than 7 weeks of nivolumab. All patients relapsed after autologous stem cell transplantation, and brentuximab vedotin exposure varied. Magnetic negative selection purified CD4+ T cells from thawed PBMCs. This record comes from a study of PD-1 blockade in classical Hodgkin lymphoma.

The gene calls are TRBV9 and TRBJ1-2; 9 positions agree with TRBD1. The sample consisted of CD4+ T cells from blood, taken before the fourth cycle of nivolumab. The origin of this receptor is a human donor with classical Hodgkin lymphoma. The CDR3 loop reads CASSSRTGEKEGYTF. Written as DNA, the CDR3 is TGTGCCAGCAGCTCTCGGACAGGGGAAAAGGAAGGCTACACCTTC.